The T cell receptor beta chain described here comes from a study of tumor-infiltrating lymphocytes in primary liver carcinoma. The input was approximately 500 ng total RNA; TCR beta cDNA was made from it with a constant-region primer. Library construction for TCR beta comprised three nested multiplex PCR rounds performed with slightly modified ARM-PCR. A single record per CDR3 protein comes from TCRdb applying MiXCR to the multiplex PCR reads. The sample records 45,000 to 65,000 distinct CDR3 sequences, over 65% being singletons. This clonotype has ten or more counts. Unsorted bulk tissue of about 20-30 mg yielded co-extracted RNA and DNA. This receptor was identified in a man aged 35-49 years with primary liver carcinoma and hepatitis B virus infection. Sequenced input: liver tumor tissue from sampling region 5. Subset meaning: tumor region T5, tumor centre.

DNA for the CDR3: TGCAGTGCCAAGCCCCCCGGGCCCTACAATGAGCAGTTCTTC. This sequence encodes CSAKPPGPYNEQFF. J is TRBJ2-1 and V is TRBV20-1; D ambiguous. Germline loops: CDR1 DFQATT, CDR2 SNEGSKA (reference sequence). This CDR3 region has 14 residues. V was trimmed by 6 bases and J by 2 bases, leaving 14 bases between them.